This TCR beta chain was documented in a study of shared clonotypes between healthy human individuals (dated by TCRdb to the early 2020s). With regard to the full study: A couple of women and three men aged 18 to 49 years were included in the cohort. For each donor, three plates each were used for CD4 naive and CD4 memory, two plates were used for CD8 naive, and one plate was used for CD8 memory. The study deeply sequenced blood TCR repertoires of roughly five healthy adults to estimate repertoire size and the extent of clonotype sharing between individuals. To increase sequencing depth and limit assay-specific biases, TCR repertoire library preparation and sequencing were carried out by different laboratories using diverse techniques. Each donor's leukapheresis produced roughly between roughly 0.94 and 9.5 billion PBMCs.

The CDR3 goes from the cysteine to the phenylalanine over 16 residues. CDR3 DNA only is kept here, 48 bases in frame from base 1. CDR1 SGDLS and CDR2 YYNGEE were looked up in the germline V gene. The paper as a whole reports these results and caveats: Estimated clonotype richness was generally larger for naive than for memory subsets. Sampling was restricted to blood, and TCR repertoires in tissues likely differ from the TCR repertoires found in blood. Pairwise subsampling led to the expectation that sequencing depth would affect the degree of clonotype sharing among donors. Incomplete sequencing was indicated by rarefaction of sorted-subset datasets, despite the large sequencing depth. Compared with non-shared clonotypes, clonotypes shared by all four sorted-subset donors had higher generation probabilities. The small number of donors limited the genetic and exposure-history diversity represented. When a handful of donors were compared, the shared fraction of clonotypes was about 5% for naive CD4, roughly 3.4% for naive CD8, roughly 2.5% for memory CD4, and roughly 0.4% for memory CD8.

CD8 naive samples were obtained by positive selection for CCR7 among CD45RO-negative cells, yielding a CD45RA+CCR7+ population from which TemRA cells were excluded. The donors were healthy, HIV-negative adults who had no recently reported acute infections or vaccinations. Every donor was a Caucasian adult living in Nashville, Tennessee, USA. After blood collection by leukapheresis, PBMCs were isolated using Ficoll-Histopaque density gradient centrifugation and then cryopreserved in the vapor phase of liquid nitrogen. Analytical flow cytometry was used to check the purity and quantity of every magnetically sorted T cell population. From each sorted fraction, genomic DNA was isolated and quantified by UV absorbance on a Nanodrop 2000c. TCR CDR3 regions were amplified from genomic DNA by multiplex PCR using the deep immunoSEQ assay. Genomic DNA extracted from each cell subset was distributed evenly over all wells of several immunoSEQ 96-well plates, and each plate served as one replicate. For sorted subsets, each replicate PCR was loaded with 200 ng genomic DNA, equivalent to 30,000 or so T cell genomes. The purified libraries were quantified using a Qubit 3.0 fluorometer, sized with a Bioanalyzer 2100, and then quantified again using the KAPA Library Quantification kit. Each immunoSEQ 96-well plate was sequenced on its own single-read 150-cycle Illumina NextSeq 550 flow cell. Turning to the authors' computational methods: Because the immunoSEQ output held only junctional sequences and lacked quality scores, the filtering could not match the filtering applied to full-length reads. To assign V/J genes and CDR3, sequences were annotated using PyIR, a Python wrapper for IgBLAST v1.9, with IMGT germline references. Reads were removed for weak V/J assignments (E-value above 1e-6), missing CDR3, stop codons, out-of-frame junctions, or ambiguous translated residues. V3J clonotypes were defined as sequences sharing an identical inferred V gene, J gene, and CDR3 amino acid sequence. To compute the percentage overlap between repertoires, the number of shared unique clonotypes was divided by the size of the smaller repertoire. Richness of each repertoire was evaluated using RTK rarefaction, the Chao1 estimator, and Recon v2.1 estimates of unobserved clonotypes. For all TCRbeta clonotypes obtained by the gDNA method from a few donors, generation probabilities were computed with OLGA. TCRdb retrieved this table from immuneACCESS and kept in-frame rearrangements only. Not all clones are present; in checked studies, unresolved V genes account for under half, and no reason is known for the remainder. Clone size and V and J calls were adopted from that table, with D and trimming inferred from the DNA. This sample holds a few million clones; 85% to 95% were observed only once. The top ten hold around 1.8% of the sample.

Comment on this clone: Its antigen remains unidentified. A read error may account for a junction end that differs from germline.

This sequence originates from a man younger than 30 in good health. Some clones in this sample may be carry-over from other donors' samples. Sequencing used naive CD8+ T cells from PBMCs. The cell subset or site tag for this specimen amounts to: CD45RA+CCR7+. This receptor chain uses TRBV9 and TRBJ2-7; 9 central bases correspond to TRBD1. The sequenced DNA: TGTGCCAGCAGCGTAGCGGGGACAGGGTTCGCCTATGAGCAGTACTTC. This encodes CASSVAGTGFAYEQYF.